Presented here are 14 T cell receptor beta chains from one specimen sequenced in a study of long-term antiretroviral therapy in people with HIV. The authors ran the immunoSEQ assay, v3.0, at survey level. Repertoires were generated with immunoSEQ multiplex PCR, while TCRdb's copy carries only in-frame clones and drops some. Of roughly 7,400 clones detected, approximately 73% appear once; the ten largest clones hold 25% to 35%. Sample: unsorted PBMCs, taken 0.2 years after starting antiretroviral therapy. These receptors were obtained from a middle-aged man with HIV.

This chain connects TRBV2 to TRBJ1-2; D perhaps matches TRBD1 (6 bases). V was pared by 5 bases and J by 5 bases, with 12 bases between. This CDR3 has 13 amino acids. CDR1 and CDR2 from the germline V gene are SNHLY and FYNNEI. The CDR3 protein is CASSTQGTYGYTF. The CDR3 nucleotides are TGTGCCAGCAGTACACAGGGCACTTATGGCTACACCTTC.

The rearrangement joins TRBV7-3 to TRBJ2-3; 14 nucleotides line up with TRBD2. This CDR3 comprises 19 residues. Trimming cost V 5 bases and J 5 bases; bases outside gene matches: 15. Germline assignment: CDR1 SGHTA and CDR2 FQGTGA. CDR3 DNA sequence: TGTGCCAGCAGCCCCGGACTAGCGGGGGGTGCCGGGCGGCTAGATACGCAGTATTTT. It codes for CASSPGLAGGAGRLDTQYF.

The rearrangement joins TRBV18 to TRBJ1-2, with a tentative D call TRBD1 (6 bases). CDR3 length equals 13 residues. V lost 2 bases, J lost 4 bases, and 8 bases lay in between. The germline V gene encodes CDR1 KGHSH and CDR2 LQKENI. In DNA, the CDR3 is TGTGCCAGCTCACCAGAAGGGGGCTATGGCTACACCTTC. Residues: CASSPEGGYGYTF.

The CDR3 loop is CAWSDGQGADTQYF. For the CDR3, the DNA is TGTGCCTGGAGCGACGGACAGGGGGCAGATACGCAGTATTTT. The V gene is TRBV30, the J gene TRBJ2-3; TRBD1 agrees at 10 bases. CDR3 length: 14 residues. Germline values: CDR1 GTSNPN, CDR2 SVGIG (reference sequence). V was pared by 3 bases and J by 4 bases, with 4 bases of the junction left unmatched.

V gene TRBV6-6 combines with J gene TRBJ2-2; 11 nucleotides align to TRBD1. J was trimmed by 7 bases and V by 6 bases; bases with no gene match: 7. Per germline, CDR1 MNHNY and CDR2 SVGAGI (reference sequence). This CDR3 comprises 15 residues. CDR3 sequence reads: CASRSGQGAVGELFF. The CDR3 coding sequence is TGTGCCAGCAGATCCGGACAGGGGGCCGTCGGGGAGCTGTTTTTT.

This chain joins TRBV15 and TRBJ1-2; 11 nucleotides agree with TRBD1. Germline V lookup: CDR1 LNHNV, CDR2 YYDKDF (reference sequence). The CDR3 extends over 19 amino acids. The V and J ends lost 5 bases and 6 bases, in that order; junction bases with no gene match: 20. CDR3 DNA sequence: TGTGCCACCAGCCCAGAGTGGGTGGGACAGGGGGGGGTGTCAGATGGCTACACCTTC. Its translation: CATSPEWVGQGGVSDGYTF.

The chain employs TRBV5-6 and TRBJ1-2, with D unresolved. V lost 2 bases and J 2 bases, leaving 4 bases between the germline ends. In germline, CDR1 is SGHDT, CDR2 YYEEEE. The CDR3 totals 12 residues. The CDR3 spells CASSFQNYGYTF. In DNA, the CDR3 is TGTGCCAGCAGCTTTCAAAACTATGGCTACACCTTC.

This chain links TRBV28 with TRBJ2-7; D not certain. V gave up 6 bases and J gave up 2 bases, with 17 bases separating them. The CDR3 length is 15 residues. Germline CDR1 reads MDHEN; CDR2 reads SYDVKM. The CDR3, as DNA: TGTGCCAGCAGCTCCTACGGCAGCCCCCCCTACGAGCAGTACTTC. It translates to CASSSYGSPPYEQYF.

V and J are TRBV18 and TRBJ2-1, with 10 bases fitting TRBD2. Germline loops: CDR1 KGHSH, CDR2 LQKENI. The CDR3 is made up of 15 amino acids. V was pared by 3 bases and J by 5 bases, with 4 bases of the junction left unmatched. This CDR3 is CASSPSSGGDNEQFF. The CDR3 coding sequence is TGTGCCAGCTCACCGTCGAGCGGGGGGGACAATGAGCAGTTCTTC.

This chain connects TRBV10-2 to TRBJ1-2; a weak D match, TRBD1 (5 bases). The germline V gene has CDR1 WSHSY and CDR2 SAAADI. The CDR3 loop spans 20 amino acids. V gave up 0 bases and J gave up 0 bases, with 23 bases separating them. CDR3: CASSESPRGAGTRANYGYTF. The CDR3 DNA is TGCGCCAGCAGTGAGTCGCCCCGGGGAGCGGGGACTCGGGCTAACTATGGCTACACCTTC.

The chain combines TRBV6-1 with TRBJ2-3; D gene ambiguous. CDR1 and CDR2 from the germline V gene are MNHNS and SASEGT. This CDR3 has 14 residues. The V end was cut by 7 bases, the J end by 1 base, with 12 bases between. This CDR3 reads CASKIPLGTDTQYF. For the CDR3, the DNA is TGTGCCAGCAAGATCCCCCTAGGCACAGATACGCAGTATTTT.

This chain uses TRBV6-1 with TRBJ1-6, with D unresolved. V gave up 5 bases and J gave up 7 bases, with 15 bases separating them. This CDR3 comprises 15 residues. Germline V lookup: CDR1 MNHNS, CDR2 SASEGT. The CDR3 nucleotides read TGTGCCAGCAGTTCAGGACCGACCCGGAATTCACCCCTCCACTTT. Translated: CASSSGPTRNSPLHF.

A single count supports this clone. The genes are TRBV5-4 and TRBJ1-1, with D uncertain. The CDR3 is 16 amino acids. Germline V CDR1 and CDR2: SGHNT, YYREEE (reference sequence). V was cut by 2 bases and J by 3 bases, with 17 bases left in between. CDR3 sequence: CASSLVLRGADTEAFF. CDR3 in DNA: TGTGCCAGCAGCTTAGTCCTACGGGGAGCGGACACTGAAGCTTTCTTT.

Details on this clone: Other nucleotide sequences in the sample specify the same CDR3. This chain links TRBV18 with TRBJ1-2; D is unresolved. V lost 4 bases and J lost 2, with 14 bases in between. This CDR3 is built from 15 residues. Germline assignment: CDR1 KGHSH and CDR2 LQKENI. As DNA, the CDR3 is TGTGCCAGCTCACTCCTCGCAGAGCTCAACTATGGCTACACCTTC. It encodes CASSLLAELNYGYTF.